One and the same sample provided the 23 T cell receptor beta chains below, sequenced in a study of radiation and T cells in renal cell carcinoma. Time point reported: blood 4 weeks post-SBRT, at nephrectomy. The sample's treatment: 15 Gy SBRT to primary tumor, nephrectomy 4 weeks later. This table comes from immunoSEQ multiplex PCR, and its TCRdb copy is limited to in-frame clones, with some not included. This table has around 94,000 clones, 85% appearing once. Sequencing used blood, obtained from a patient whose treatment included radiotherapy and nephrectomy. These receptors all stem from a man aged 45 to 65 with renal cell carcinoma.

The J gene is TRBJ1-4, the V gene TRBV19; D remains unclear. Germline CDR1 is LNHDA and CDR2 is SQIVND (reference sequence). V was cut by 5 bases and J by 6 bases, with 13 bases left in between. This CDR3 has 14 residues. The CDR3 DNA follows: TGTGCCAGTAGTCCTCGGGGATTGCATGAAAAACTGTTTTTT. It translates to CASSPRGLHEKLFF.

The table lists this clone with a count of one. The CDR3 reads CASSLDGTGGNEQFF. CDR3 in DNA: TGTGCCAGCAGCTTAGATGGGACAGGGGGGAATGAGCAGTTCTTC. V and J are TRBV7-3 and TRBJ2-1; 11 bases are shared with TRBD1. CDR1 is SGHTA and CDR2 is FQGTGA in the germline V gene. The CDR3 has 15 residues. J gave up 7 bases and V 2 bases, and 4 bases lay outside the gene matches.

In the case of this clone: Additional DNA sequences in this sample encode the identical CDR3. V usage is TRBV2 and J usage is TRBJ2-3, with D unresolved. The CDR3 has 12 residues. Germline CDR1 reads SNHLY; CDR2 reads FYNNEI. Trimming pared 3 bases from V and 5 bases from J, leaving 6 bases between. CDR3 amino acids: CASSEARDTQYF. As DNA, the CDR3 is TGTGCCAGCAGTGAGGCGAGAGATACGCAGTATTTT.

This chain connects TRBV5-1 to TRBJ2-1; 11 bases align to TRBD1. V lost 3 bases to trimming and J lost 2 bases; unmatched junction nucleotides: 1. CDR3 size: 15 residues. CDR1 and CDR2 from the germline V gene are SGHRS and YFSETQ. CDR3 amino acids: CASSSGQGAYNEQFF. CDR3 DNA: TGCGCCAGCAGCTCGGGACAGGGGGCCTACAATGAGCAGTTCTTC.

This chain joins TRBV30 and TRBJ2-5; 7 nucleotides match TRBD2. Germline V lookup: CDR1 GTSNPN, CDR2 SVGIG (reference sequence). Germline trimming cut 2 bases from V and 2 bases from J; bases unmatched to any gene: 8. The CDR3 has 15 amino acids. For the CDR3, the DNA is TGTGCCTGGAGTAGACTAGCCTCGCTACAAGAGACCCAGTACTTC. This translates into CAWSRLASLQETQYF.

CDR3 in DNA: TGCAGCGTCCACCGGGGGGCAGAGTTCAATGAGCAGTTCTTC. Protein: CSVHRGAEFNEQFF. The chain employs TRBV29-1 and TRBJ2-1, with D possibly matching TRBD2 (7 bases). V lost 6 bases, J lost 6 bases, and 18 bases lay in between. Germline V lookup: CDR1 SQVTM, CDR2 ANQGSEA. The CDR3 has 14 residues.

The J gene is TRBJ2-5, the V gene TRBV6-5; D not certain. The CDR3 spans 13 residues. Germline V gene lookup returns CDR1 MNHEY and CDR2 SVGAGI. V lost 0 bases and J lost 5, with 7 bases in between. The DNA of the CDR3 is TGTGCCAGCAGTTACTCTGGGTTGGAGACCCAGTACTTC. Translating it yields CASSYSGLETQYF.

In its sample, this clone was seen a few times. At one boundary the junction diverges from the germline segment, which might be a read error. The chain recombines TRBV6-5 with TRBJ2-6; D is undetermined. The CDR3 loop spans 13 amino acids. Germline-derived CDR1 and CDR2 are MNHEY and SVGAGI. The CDR3 is CASSDSGANVLTF. As DNA, the CDR3 is TGTGCCAGCAGTGACTCTGGGGCCAACGTCCTGACTTTC.

This rearrangement joins TRBV6-5 to TRBJ2-3; 7 bases agree with TRBD2. Germline loops: CDR1 MNHEY, CDR2 SVGAGI. Trimming took 6 bases from V and 3 from J; bases not matched to a gene: 9. This CDR3 region has 15 residues. CDR3 in amino acids: CASRPTRGGTDTQYF. As DNA, the CDR3 is TGTGCCAGCAGACCTACCCGCGGGGGAACAGATACGCAGTATTTT.

A remark on this clone: A read error may account for a junction end that differs from germline. The chain combines TRBV4-3 with TRBJ1-2; perhaps TRBD1 as D (6 bases). The germline V gene has CDR1 LGHNA and CDR2 YSLEER. The CDR3 is 17 amino acids. CDR3 coding DNA: TGCGCCAGCAGTCAAGATCAGAGGGGGGGGCGGAACTATGGCTACACCTTC. The encoded protein is CASSQDQRGGRNYGYTF.

The CDR3, as DNA: TGTGCCAGCAGCTTGATTGGGGGGAACACTGAAGCTTTCTTT. Translated: CASSLIGGNTEAFF. The rearrangement joins TRBV7-2 to TRBJ1-1, with D perhaps matching TRBD1 (5 bases). This CDR3 is 14 amino acids long. V gave up 3 bases and J gave up 1 base, with 9 bases separating them. Germline assignment: CDR1 SGHTA and CDR2 FQGNSA.

V usage is TRBV6-6 and J usage is TRBJ1-1; 9 positions agree with TRBD1. The CDR3 totals 13 residues. J was trimmed by 5 bases and V by 5 bases; bases with no gene match: 3. CDR1 is MNHNY, CDR2 SVGAGI, per germline (reference sequence). CDR3: CASSKGQGTEAFF. The CDR3 nucleotides are TGTGCCAGCAGTAAGGGACAGGGTACTGAAGCTTTCTTT.

Turning to this clone: The junction departs from the called germline gene at one end, perhaps through a read error. The chain joins TRBV5-4 to TRBJ1-1, with D perhaps matching TRBD1 (5 bases). CDR3 length: 14 amino acids. Looked up from germline, CDR1 is SGHNT and CDR2 is YYREEE (reference sequence). The CDR3 region has the DNA TGTGCCAGCAGCTTCGGACAACCGAACCCTGAAGCTTTCTTT. Translating it yields CASSFGQPNPEAFF.

This clone was detected only a few times. V is TRBV5-5 and J is TRBJ2-5; 7 nucleotides line up with TRBD1. The CDR3 runs 15 residues. Germline-derived CDR1 and CDR2 are SGHKS and YYEKEE (reference sequence). V gave up 0 bases and J gave up 1 base; unmatched junction bases: 3. The CDR3 reads CASSLVGDSQETQYF. The CDR3 bases are TGTGCCAGCAGCTTGGTTGGGGACAGCCAAGAGACCCAGTACTTC.

V usage is TRBV7-9 and J usage is TRBJ2-3; a possible D gene is TRBD2 (6 bases). The V end lost 5 bases, the J end lost 0 bases, and 9 bases lay between the germline ends. Per the germline V gene, CDR1 is SEHNR and CDR2 is FQNEAQ (reference sequence). This CDR3 has 14 amino acids. CDR3 sequence reads: CASSRDSSTDTQYF. The CDR3 nucleotides read TGTGCCAGCAGCCGGGACTCGAGCACAGATACGCAGTATTTT.

V and J are TRBV11-2 and TRBJ1-1; the D is unclear. This CDR3 is 13 amino acids long. V lost 3 bases and J lost 0, with 5 bases in between. In germline, CDR1 is SGHAT, CDR2 FQNNGV. The CDR3 loop reads CASSFSMNTEAFF. The CDR3, as DNA: TGTGCCAGCAGCTTTTCAATGAACACTGAAGCTTTCTTT. The full variable domain, in which reference TRBV11-2 and TRBJ1-1 provide the parts outside the CDR3, is EAGVAQSPRYKIIEKRQSVAFWCNPISGHATLYWYQQILGQGPKLLIQFQNNGVVDDSQLPKDRFSAERLKGVDSTLKIQPAKLEDSAVYLCASSFSMNTEAFFGQGTRLTVV.

This clone was found a few times. V gene TRBV5-8 combines with J gene TRBJ1-2; no firm D call. Germline V gene sequence: CDR1 SGHTS, CDR2 YDEGEE. Between the trimmed V and J ends, which lost 1 base and 4 bases, there was a span of 11 bases. The CDR3 runs to 14 residues. CDR3 loop: CASSLSPGFYGYTF. Written as DNA, the CDR3 is TGTGCCAGCAGCTTGTCTCCCGGGTTCTATGGCTACACCTTC.

This rearrangement joins TRBV7-2 to TRBJ2-3; 11 nucleotides match TRBD2. Germline V gene lookup returns CDR1 SGHTA and CDR2 FQGNSA. The CDR3 totals 16 residues. Unmatched junction bases numbered 6, after V lost 3 bases and J lost 4 bases. The CDR3: CASSLAGTSGADTQYF. Here the CDR3 DNA reads TGTGCCAGCAGCTTGGCCGGGACTAGCGGTGCAGATACGCAGTATTTT.

The J gene is TRBJ2-1, the V gene TRBV30; 8 bases map to TRBD2. Unmatched junction bases numbered 4, after V lost 1 base and J lost 5 bases. The CDR3 extends over 14 amino acids. CDR1 GTSNPN and CDR2 SVGIG come from the germline V gene (reference sequence). The CDR3 spells CAWSGVAGHNEQFF. DNA of the CDR3: TGTGCCTGGAGTGGGGTAGCGGGACACAATGAGCAGTTCTTC. The full variable domain, rest sourced from reference TRBV30 and TRBJ2-1, is SQTIHQWPATLVQPVGSPLSLECTVEGTSNPNLYWYRQAAGRGLQLLFYSVGIGQISSEVPQNLSASRPQDRQFILSSKKLLLSDSGFYLCAWSGVAGHNEQFFGPGTRLTVL.

The genes are TRBV7-2 and TRBJ1-2; 8 nucleotides match TRBD1. The CDR3 covers 15 residues. V was clipped by 1 base and J by 4 bases; unmatched bases: 5. The germline V gene has CDR1 SGHTA and CDR2 FQGNSA. Here the CDR3 DNA reads TGTGCCAGCAGCTTAGGGGCAGGGGGCGGCTATGGCTACACCTTC. As protein: CASSLGAGGGYGYTF. Together with reference TRBV7-2 and TRBJ1-2, the CDR3 gives the full variable domain: GAGVSQSPSNKVTEKGKDVELRCDPISGHTALYWYRQSLGQGLEFLIYFQGNSAPDKSGLPSDRFSAERTGGSVSTLTIQRTQQEDSAVYLCASSLGAGGGYGYTFGSGTRLTVV.

The table lists this clone with a count of one. The rearrangement joins TRBV4-3 to TRBJ1-3; TRBD1 agrees at 8 bases. Germline CDR1 is LGHNA and CDR2 is YSLEER. This CDR3 has 15 residues. Losses at the gene ends were 3 bases for V and 1 base for J; bases not matched to a gene: 2. CDR3 nucleotides: TGCGCCAGCAGCCAGAGGACAGGGTCTGGAAACACCATATATTTT. Its protein product is CASSQRTGSGNTIYF.

V usage is TRBV2 and J usage is TRBJ1-1; D perhaps matches TRBD1 (5 bases). Germline-derived CDR1 and CDR2 are SNHLY and FYNNEI. This CDR3 has 16 residues. Deletions cut 2 bases from V and 4 bases from J, with 17 bases between. Here the CDR3 reads CASSERQLRVGTEAFF. CDR3 nucleotide sequence: TGTGCCAGCAGTGAAAGACAGCTGAGAGTGGGCACTGAAGCTTTCTTT.

This clone was observed once. The chain joins TRBV15 to TRBJ2-5; D ambiguous. The CDR3 spans 12 residues. Trimming removed 0 bases from V and 5 bases from J, with 4 bases in between. CDR1 and CDR2 from the germline V gene are LNHNV and YYDKDF (reference sequence). Here the CDR3 reads CATSRDTETQYF. For the CDR3, the DNA is TGTGCCACCAGCAGAGACACGGAGACCCAGTACTTC.